This TCR beta chain originates from a study of OX40 agonist ivuxolimab in advanced cancers. Looking at the study overall: Dosing consisted of intravenous ivuxolimab at 0.01 to 10 mg/kg every 2 weeks.

The CDR3 runs to 15 residues. Germline assignment: CDR1 MNHEY and CDR2 SVGAGI. Here immunoSEQ multiplex PCR was the method, and the copy in TCRdb shows in-frame clones only, minus some. The table lists roughly 61,000 clones, about nine tenths of them singletons. This TCR was sampled from an adult with an advanced solid tumor such as melanoma, head and neck, liver or kidney cancer. The chain employs TRBV6-5 and TRBJ2-5; no firm D call. The DNA end is a closer match to TRBJ2-7, so the J assignment may be wrong. The sample in question was CD4+ or CD8+ T cells sorted from blood, obtained in a trial of the OX40 agonist ivuxolimab. CDR3 region: CASSYSSLGNYEQYF. The CDR3 DNA sequence: TGTGCCAGCAGTTACTCCTCTCTCGGAAACTACGAGCAGTACTTC.